The following is a TCR beta chain sequence with its context. Its specific antigen is unknown. No per-base quality is available; no much larger clone lies one base away. Other nucleotide sequences from this sample produce the same CDR3. TCRbeta CDR3 regions were amplified from genomic DNA by means of the immunoSEQ Assay, a bias-controlled multiplex PCR. The paper's data handling went like this. Within the assay, amplification of reference gene primers was used to estimate how many nucleated cells each sample contained. Sequence reads were collapsed and filtered to measure the absolute abundance of every unique TCRbeta CDR3 rearrangement. For each sample, productive Simpson clonality was calculated as the square root of Simpson's diversity index across productive rearrangements. The immuneACCESS repertoire file appears here via TCRdb, limited to in-frame rearrangements. These files lack a portion of the clones; in checked studies, under half of the deficit traces to unresolved V genes, and the cause of the others is not known. V, J and clone size derive from that table, while D and trimming were established from the DNA sequence. For this sample the table gives roughly 240,000 clones, of which roughly 83% were detected only once. The top ten clonotypes cover roughly 2% of the sample.

Participants in the prospective study were enrolled through a virtual design, were aged about 18 to 100 years, and lived in about 25 United States geographic areas. In the prospective study, cohorts were assigned on the basis of participant-reported clinical history obtained from a screening survey and a study questionnaire. Recovered participants in ImmuneRACE Cohort 3 were defined by two consecutive negative NP/OP PCR tests, clearance by a healthcare professional, or resolution of symptoms. In the prospective study, mobile phlebotomists collected whole blood, serum and a nasopharyngeal or oropharyngeal swab from each participant. Prospective study participants could optionally give additional blood draws and questionnaires over an approximately 2-month period. Prospective study blood samples were shipped either frozen or at room temperature before DNA extraction. Trimming costs V 6 bases and J 5 bases, and their ends lie 7 bases apart. The CDR3 sequence holds 11 residues, the cysteine and phenylalanine included. The DNA shown is the 33-base CDR3, in frame from base 1. The germline V gene yields MNHEY for CDR1 and SVGAGI for CDR2.

This sample is drawn from a study of blood T cell repertoires in COVID-19 (dated by TCRdb to between 2020 and 2021). Regarding the complete study: Collaborator samples came from the United States, Italy and Spain and covered acute and convalescent phases of COVID-19. The prospective study material was composed of cDNA or gDNA derived from T cells, B-cell-depleted T cells, or PBMCs. Subjects who had been exposed to COVID-19, were actively infected with it, or had recovered from it provided the deeply sampled blood TCRbeta repertoires that made up the dataset. The repertoires were released in a freely available public database intended as a resource for research on the immune response to SARS-CoV-2. Samples were obtained from the ongoing ImmuneRACE study (first 160 participants) and from some 1,200 subjects provided by 6 global collaborators. The sample metadata nearly always contained a de-identified subject ID, COVID-19 status, age in years and sex. Where available, HLA class I and class II types were taken from metadata supplied by the sample provider and were not determined by assay-based typing.

Findings and caveats that apply to the study as a whole: The amount of clinical and demographic metadata varied by source and participant and was provided uncurated.

The sample comprised PBMCs or T cells enriched from blood (not recorded which). The V gene is TRBV6-5 and the J gene is TRBJ1-2; TRBD1 might be the D gene, on 6 matching bases. The TCR was taken from a woman aged 50 to 65 who had recovered from COVID-19. CDR3 reads: CASRTGYGYTF. The DNA sequence follows: TGTGCCAGCAGGACAGGTTATGGCTACACCTTC.